Listed below are T cell receptor beta chains from one sample, sequenced in a study of cytomegalovirus exposure and HLA in healthy donors. Profiling relied on immunoSEQ multiplex PCR, and the TCRdb table lists in-frame clones only, not all of them. Among about 160,000 clones listed, roughly 80% were seen once. The sequenced material came from PBMCs. The receptors come from a man between 40 and 49 years old in good health and CMV-seronegative. The CDR3 runs from the conserved cysteine through the conserved F or W. A D gene is named only where the DNA matches it firmly. The listing skips clone size in some rows; elsewhere it reads once, few, many or a size class.

clone size,V gene,J gene,D gene,CDR3 protein,CDR3 DNA
-,TRBV19,TRBJ2-2,-,CASSNPGVVGPGELFF,TGTGCCAGTAGTAACCCGGGTGTCGTGGGTCCCGGGGAGCTGTTTTTT
-,TRBV6-1,TRBJ1-2,-,CACLLGGAGNIDYTF,TGTGCCTGCCTTCTTGGCGGGGCAGGCAATATCGACTACACCTTC
-,TRBV6-5,TRBJ2-1,-,CASSYRGAQYNEQFF,TGTGCCAGCAGTTATCGGGGGGCCCAATACAATGAGCAGTTCTTC
-,TRBV19,TRBJ1-2,-,CASRKTGFYGYTF,TGTGCCAGTAGAAAAACAGGGTTCTATGGCTACACCTTC
-,TRBV10-2,TRBJ2-7,TRBD2,CASTPYGLAGASSYEQYF,TGCGCCAGCACCCCCTACGGACTAGCGGGGGCCAGCTCCTACGAGCAGTACTTC
-,TRBV6-1,TRBJ2-4,-,CASSGRWGRLSKNIQYF,TGTGCCAGCAGTGGCAGATGGGGCCGGCTTTCCAAAAACATTCAGTACTTC
-,TRBV19,TRBJ2-1,TRBD1,CASSIGRGTGSHNEQFF,TGTGCCAGTAGTATAGGGCGGGGGACAGGGTCCCACAATGAGCAGTTCTTC
-,TRBV7-8,TRBJ2-1,TRBD2,CASSYGLAQGEGEQFF,TGTGCCAGCAGCTACGGACTAGCCCAAGGGGAGGGTGAGCAGTTCTTC
-,TRBV5-3,TRBJ1-5,-,CARSLGLQGRYSNQPQHF,TGTGCCAGAAGCTTGGGACTACAGGGTCGCTATAGCAATCAGCCCCAGCATTTT
-,TRBV6-5,TRBJ2-7,TRBD1,CASSARDRDEQYF,TGTGCCAGCAGTGCTCGGGACAGGGACGAGCAGTACTTC
few,TRBV7-3,TRBJ2-5,-,CASSRGSEETQYF,TGTGCCAGCAGCCGAGGGTCCGAGGAGACCCAGTACTTC
few,TRBV7-9,TRBJ1-2,-,CASSFLAAGYGYTF,TGTGCCAGCAGCTTTTTAGCGGCAGGCTATGGCTACACCTTC
once,TRBV27,TRBJ2-3,TRBD2,CASSLMGGTDTQYF,TGTGCCAGCAGTTTAATGGGGGGGACAGATACGCAGTATTTT
-,TRBV5-4,TRBJ2-7,-,CASSLYAGAKVYEQYF,TGTGCCAGCAGCTTGTACGCGGGGGCTAAGGTCTACGAGCAGTACTTC
-,TRBV9,TRBJ1-1,TRBD1,CASSVGQLNTEAFF,TGTGCCAGCAGCGTGGGACAGTTGAACACTGAAGCTTTCTTT
-,TRBV9,TRBJ2-2,TRBD1,CASPRRSQGDRCDTGELFF,TGTGCCAGCCCTAGAAGATCCCAAGGGGACAGGTGCGACACCGGGGAGCTGTTTTTT
-,TRBV13,TRBJ1-2,TRBD1,CASSSPTGMNYGYTF,TGTGCCAGCAGCTCTCCGACAGGGATGAACTATGGCTACACCTTC
-,TRBV28,TRBJ1-1,-,CASSSGGTDTEAFF,TGTGCCAGCAGTTCTGGGGGGACGGACACTGAAGCTTTCTTT
many,TRBV6-1,TRBJ2-3,-,CASSLTTGLGDTQYF,TGTGCCAGCAGCCTCACCACAGGGTTAGGAGATACGCAGTATTTT
-,TRBV6-5,TRBJ2-3,-,CASSYEERPPTDTQYF,TGTGCCAGCAGTTACGAAGAGCGACCCCCCACAGATACGCAGTATTTT
-,TRBV6-5,TRBJ1-2,-,CASMSGDYGYTF,TGTGCCAGCATGTCGGGGGACTATGGCTACACCTTC
-,TRBV2,TRBJ2-7,TRBD1,CASSGTEFYEQYF,TGTGCCAGCAGCGGGACAGAATTCTACGAGCAGTACTTC
-,TRBV5-1,TRBJ2-3,TRBD1,CASSLRGTVRDTQYF,TGCGCCAGCAGCTTGAGGGGGACAGTCAGGGATACGCAGTATTTT
-,TRBV6-4,TRBJ2-3,TRBD2,CASSDSRRGGADTQYF,TGTGCCAGCAGTGACTCGAGACGCGGGGGGGCCGATACGCAGTATTTT
once,TRBV6-5,TRBJ2-5,-,CASIAGETQYF,TGTGCCAGCATTGCGGGGGAGACCCAGTACTTC
-,TRBV28,TRBJ2-7,-,CASSFGPTYEQYF,TGTGCCAGCAGTTTTGGCCCGACCTACGAGCAGTACTTC
-,TRBV28,TRBJ1-1,TRBD1,CASTLPGGQHTEAFF,TGTGCCAGCACTTTGCCAGGGGGGCAACACACTGAAGCTTTCTTT
once,TRBV7-2,TRBJ2-7,TRBD1,CASSRDRVTYEQYF,TGTGCCAGCAGCCGGGACAGGGTGACCTACGAGCAGTACTTC
-,TRBV14,TRBJ2-1,TRBD2,CASSQGLAGYNEQFF,TGTGCCAGCAGCCAGGGACTAGCGGGATACAATGAGCAGTTCTTC
-,TRBV6-5,TRBJ2-3,-,CASSLTSTDTQYF,TGTGCCAGCAGTTTAACTAGCACAGATACGCAGTATTTT
-,TRBV7-3,TRBJ2-1,TRBD2,CASSLTGTSGGGISEQFF,TGTGCCAGCAGCTTAACCGGGACTAGCGGGGGGGGGATTAGTGAGCAGTTCTTC
-,TRBV5-1,TRBJ1-5,TRBD1,CASSLGTGSNQPQHF,TGCGCCAGCAGCTTGGGGACAGGGAGCAATCAGCCCCAGCATTTT
-,TRBV7-3,TRBJ2-2,-,CASSSTPRSFGWEVQRAGELFF,TGTGCCAGCAGCTCCACCCCCCGATCATTCGGGTGGGAGGTACAGCGTGCCGGGGAGCTGTTTTTT
-,TRBV7-3,TRBJ1-2,-,CASSATAGGTGYTF,TGTGCCAGCAGCGCTACCGCGGGGGGCACTGGCTACACCTTC
-,TRBV7-2,TRBJ1-2,TRBD1,CASSLVGVDRAGDGYTF,TGTGCCAGCAGCTTAGTAGGCGTGGACAGGGCAGGAGATGGCTACACCTTC
-,TRBV5-8,TRBJ1-5,TRBD1,CASAGTANQPQHF,TGTGCCAGCGCCGGGACAGCGAATCAGCCCCAGCATTTT
once,TRBV7-8,TRBJ2-1,-,CASSLVAGTAYNEQFF,TGTGCCAGCAGCTTAGTCGCGGGGACTGCCTACAATGAGCAGTTCTTC
-,TRBV27,TRBJ2-7,TRBD2,CASSLGGGALEQYF,TGTGCCAGCAGTTTGGGCGGGGGGGCCCTCGAGCAGTACTTC
-,TRBV6-5,TRBJ1-1,-,CASSHRASNTEAFF,TGTGCCAGCAGCCACAGGGCGTCGAACACTGAAGCTTTCTTT
-,TRBV7-2,TRBJ1-5,TRBD1,CASSLRGTGLSNQPQHF,TGTGCCAGCAGCTTACGCGGGACAGGGCTCAGCAATCAGCCCCAGCATTTT
-,TRBV2,TRBJ2-4,-,CASSEFQENIQYF,TGTGCCAGCAGTGAATTCCAGGAAAACATTCAGTACTTC
-,TRBV4-3,TRBJ2-5,TRBD2,CTSSQEGPRGGPPETQYF,TGCACCAGCAGCCAAGAGGGCCCGCGGGGGGGCCCCCCAGAGACCCAGTACTTC
-,TRBV6-5,TRBJ1-5,TRBD1,CASRGQGEQPQHF,TGTGCCAGCCGAGGACAGGGAGAGCAGCCCCAGCATTTT
few,TRBV28,TRBJ1-1,-,CASSFGGNTEAFF,TGTGCCAGCAGTTTCGGAGGGAACACTGAAGCTTTCTTT
-,TRBV6-4,TRBJ2-3,TRBD1,CASSWTGGDTQYF,TGTGCCAGCAGTTGGACAGGGGGAGATACGCAGTATTTT
-,TRBV4-1,TRBJ2-5,-,CASSQGGLKDRTIVRETQYF,TGCGCCAGCAGCCAAGGGGGGCTTAAAGATCGCACGATCGTCCGTGAGACCCAGTACTTC
-,TRBV18,TRBJ2-7,-,CASSPHGFSYEQYF,TGTGCCAGCTCACCACACGGTTTTTCCTACGAGCAGTACTTC
-,TRBV19,TRBJ2-1,TRBD2,CASSTVAGGPSEQFF,TGTGCCAGTAGTACGGTAGCGGGGGGGCCGAGTGAGCAGTTCTTC
-,TRBV29-1,TRBJ2-1,-,CSGLYTETYNEQFF,TGCAGCGGCCTTTACACAGAAACGTACAATGAGCAGTTCTTC
once,TRBV5-6,TRBJ1-4,-,CASSLVSGRATNEKLFF,TGTGCCAGCAGCTTGGTCTCTGGCCGGGCAACTAATGAAAAACTGTTTTTT
-,TRBV6-1,TRBJ2-3,TRBD2,CATRGGAHTDTQYF,TGTGCCACCCGGGGGGGGGCCCACACAGATACGCAGTATTTT
once,TRBV7-6,TRBJ2-5,TRBD1,CASSGRPTGEETQYF,TGTGCCAGCAGTGGTCGTCCGACAGGGGAAGAGACCCAGTACTTC
-,TRBV7-2,TRBJ2-5,-,CASSLVGVPGTQYF,TGTGCCAGCAGCTTAGTCGGGGTTCCTGGGACCCAGTACTTC
-,TRBV7-8,TRBJ1-5,-,CASRAQGGGQPQHF,TGTGCCAGCAGAGCTCAGGGAGGAGGTCAGCCCCAGCATTTT